The clone carrying this TCR beta chain was found once. Clones were sequenced by immunoSEQ multiplex PCR, and TCRdb holds only the in-frame ones, with some missing. Found here are around 450,000 clones, 80% to 90% of them singletons; the top ten hold over 4%. These data come from a study of blood T cell repertoires in COVID-19. Germline V lookup: CDR1 SGHVS, CDR2 FQNEAQ. J gave up 5 bases and V 3 bases, and 11 bases lay outside the gene matches. The CDR3 runs 16 residues. The sample comprised peripheral blood. The chain recombines TRBV7-8 with TRBJ2-5, with 8 bases matching TRBD2. This clonotype originated in a woman between 25 and 40 years old with acute or convalescent COVID-19. CDR3 loop: CASSFFRGGPSETQYF. DNA for the CDR3: TGTGCCAGCAGCTTCTTCCGCGGGGGGCCAAGTGAGACCCAGTACTTC.